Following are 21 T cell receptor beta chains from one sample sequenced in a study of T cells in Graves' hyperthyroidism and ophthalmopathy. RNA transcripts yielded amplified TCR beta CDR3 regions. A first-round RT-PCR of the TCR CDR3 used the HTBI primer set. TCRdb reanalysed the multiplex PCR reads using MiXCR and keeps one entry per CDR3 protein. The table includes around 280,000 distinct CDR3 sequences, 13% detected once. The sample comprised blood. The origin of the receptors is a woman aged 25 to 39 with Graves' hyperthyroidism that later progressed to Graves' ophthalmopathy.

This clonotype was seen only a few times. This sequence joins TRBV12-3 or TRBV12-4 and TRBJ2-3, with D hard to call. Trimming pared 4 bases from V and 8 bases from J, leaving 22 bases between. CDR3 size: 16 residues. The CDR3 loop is CASSSLNAPNWGTQYF. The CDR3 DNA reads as TGTGCCAGCAGTTCCCTAAACGCGCCGAACTGGGGTACGCAGTATTTT.

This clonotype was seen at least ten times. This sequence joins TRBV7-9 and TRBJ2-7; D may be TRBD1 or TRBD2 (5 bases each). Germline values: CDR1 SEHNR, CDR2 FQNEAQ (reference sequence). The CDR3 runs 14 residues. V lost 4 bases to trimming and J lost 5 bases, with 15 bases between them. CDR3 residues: CASSSGRGLDEQYF. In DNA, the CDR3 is TGTGCCAGCAGCTCGGGACGCGGTTTGGACGAGCAGTACTTC.

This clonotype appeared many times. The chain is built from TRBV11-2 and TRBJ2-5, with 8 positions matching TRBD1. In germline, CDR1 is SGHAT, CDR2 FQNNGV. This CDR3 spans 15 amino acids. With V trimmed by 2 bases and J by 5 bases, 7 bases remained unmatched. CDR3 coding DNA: TGTGCCAGCAGCTTACCCACAGGGGGATACGAGACCCAGTACTTC. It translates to CASSLPTGGYETQYF.

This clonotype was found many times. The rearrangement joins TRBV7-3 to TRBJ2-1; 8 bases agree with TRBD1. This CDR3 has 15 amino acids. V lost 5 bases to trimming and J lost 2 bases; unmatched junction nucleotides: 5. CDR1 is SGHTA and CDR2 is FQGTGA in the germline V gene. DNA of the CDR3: TGTGCCAGCAGCGCAGACAGGGGAACCTACAATGAGCAGTTCTTC. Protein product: CASSADRGTYNEQFF.

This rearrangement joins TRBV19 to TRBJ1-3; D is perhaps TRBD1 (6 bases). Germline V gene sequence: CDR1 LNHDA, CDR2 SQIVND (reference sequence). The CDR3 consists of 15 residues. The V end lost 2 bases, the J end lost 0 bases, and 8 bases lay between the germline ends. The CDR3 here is CASSIQGFSGNTIYF. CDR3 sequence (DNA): TGTGCCAGTAGTATACAGGGGTTCTCTGGAAACACCATATATTTT.

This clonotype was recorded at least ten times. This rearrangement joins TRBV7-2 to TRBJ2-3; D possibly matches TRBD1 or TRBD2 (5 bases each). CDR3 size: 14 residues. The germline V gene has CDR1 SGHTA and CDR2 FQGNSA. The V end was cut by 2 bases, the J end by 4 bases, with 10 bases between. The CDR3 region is CASSLWQGADTQYF. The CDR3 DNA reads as TGTGCCAGCAGCTTATGGCAGGGAGCAGATACGCAGTATTTT.

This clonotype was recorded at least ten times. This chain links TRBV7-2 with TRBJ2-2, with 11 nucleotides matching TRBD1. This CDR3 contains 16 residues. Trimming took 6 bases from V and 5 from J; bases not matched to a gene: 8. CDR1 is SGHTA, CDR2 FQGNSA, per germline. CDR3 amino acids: CASRETGTGGTGELFF. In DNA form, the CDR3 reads TGTGCCAGCAGAGAAACCGGGACAGGGGGGACCGGGGAGCTGTTTTTT.

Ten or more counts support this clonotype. This CDR3 reads CASSPILLAKETQYF. CDR3 nucleotide sequence: TGTGCCAGCTCACCTATCCTCCTTGCGAAAGAGACCCAGTACTTC. The V call is TRBV18, the J call TRBJ2-5; D uncertain. Germline V CDR1 and CDR2: KGHSH, LQKENI. The V end lost 3 bases, the J end lost 3 bases, and 14 bases lay between the germline ends. The CDR3 has 15 residues.

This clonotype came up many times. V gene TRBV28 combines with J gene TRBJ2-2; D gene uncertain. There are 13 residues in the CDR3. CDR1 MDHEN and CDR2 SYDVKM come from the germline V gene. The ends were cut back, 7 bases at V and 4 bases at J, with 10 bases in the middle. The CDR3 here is CASTMGFTGELFF. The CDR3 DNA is TGTGCCAGCACAATGGGGTTCACCGGGGAGCTGTTTTTT.

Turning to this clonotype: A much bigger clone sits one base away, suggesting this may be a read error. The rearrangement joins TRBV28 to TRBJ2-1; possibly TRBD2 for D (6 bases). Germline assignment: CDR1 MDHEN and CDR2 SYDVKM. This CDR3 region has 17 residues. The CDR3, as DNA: TGTGCCAGCAGCCACAGGAGGGCCAGTTCCTACTACAATGAGCAGTCCTTC. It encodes CASSHRRASSYYNEQSF.

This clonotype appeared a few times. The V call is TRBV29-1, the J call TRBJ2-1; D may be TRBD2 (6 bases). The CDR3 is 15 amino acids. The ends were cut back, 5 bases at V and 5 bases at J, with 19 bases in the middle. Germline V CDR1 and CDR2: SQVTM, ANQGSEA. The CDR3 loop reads CSVLNGGGLDNEQFF. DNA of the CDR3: TGCAGCGTTTTGAACGGGGGAGGTCTGGACAATGAGCAGTTCTTC.

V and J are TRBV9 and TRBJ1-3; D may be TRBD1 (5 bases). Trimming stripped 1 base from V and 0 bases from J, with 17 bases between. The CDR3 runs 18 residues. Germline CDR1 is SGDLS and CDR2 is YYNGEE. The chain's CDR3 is CASSVTISGQGSGNTIYF. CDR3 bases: TGTGCCAGCAGCGTAACAATATCGGGGCAGGGCTCTGGAAACACCATATATTTT.

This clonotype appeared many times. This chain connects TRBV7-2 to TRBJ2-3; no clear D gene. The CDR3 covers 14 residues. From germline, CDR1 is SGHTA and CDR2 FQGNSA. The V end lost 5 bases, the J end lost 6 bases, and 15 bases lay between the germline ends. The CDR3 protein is CASSRLSIWDTQYF. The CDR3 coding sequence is TGTGCCAGCAGCCGACTTTCCATTTGGGATACGCAGTATTTT.

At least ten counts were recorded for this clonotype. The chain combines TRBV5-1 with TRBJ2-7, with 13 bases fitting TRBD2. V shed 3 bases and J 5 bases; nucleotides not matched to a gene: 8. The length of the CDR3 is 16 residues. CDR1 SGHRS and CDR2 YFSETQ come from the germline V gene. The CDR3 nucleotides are TGCGCCAGCAGCTATTCAGGGACTAGCGGGAACAACGAGCAGTACTTC. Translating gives CASSYSGTSGNNEQYF. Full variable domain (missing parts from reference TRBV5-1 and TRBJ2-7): KAGVTQTPRYLIKTRGQQVTLSCSPISGHRSVSWYQQTPGQGLQFLFEYFSETQRNKGNFPGRFSGRQFSNSRSEMNVSTLELGDSALYLCASSYSGTSGNNEQYFGPGTRLTVT.

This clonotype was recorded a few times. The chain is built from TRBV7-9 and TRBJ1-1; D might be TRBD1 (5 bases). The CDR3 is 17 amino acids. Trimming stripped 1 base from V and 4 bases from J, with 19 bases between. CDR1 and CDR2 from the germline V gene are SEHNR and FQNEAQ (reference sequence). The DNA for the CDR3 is TGTGCCAGCAGCTTAGGTGAGGCAGGGAAGAGAGGCACTGAAGCTTTCTTT. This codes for CASSLGEAGKRGTEAFF.

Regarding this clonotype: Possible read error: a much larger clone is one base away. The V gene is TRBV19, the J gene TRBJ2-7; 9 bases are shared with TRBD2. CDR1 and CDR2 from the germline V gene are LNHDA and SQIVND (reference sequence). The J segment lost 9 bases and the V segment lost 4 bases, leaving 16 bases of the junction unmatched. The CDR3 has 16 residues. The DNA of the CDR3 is TGTGCCAGTAGTAGGGGGGTGCGGGAGGGGACCATTAGGCAGTACTTC. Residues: CASSRGVREGTIRQYF.

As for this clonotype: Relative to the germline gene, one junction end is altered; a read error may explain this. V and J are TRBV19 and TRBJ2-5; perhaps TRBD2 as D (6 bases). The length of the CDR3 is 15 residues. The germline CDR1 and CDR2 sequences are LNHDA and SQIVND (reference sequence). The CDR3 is CASSMILAHQEGQHF. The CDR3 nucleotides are TGTGCCAGTAGTATGATACTAGCCCACCAAGAGGGGCAGCACTTC.

In DNA form, the CDR3 reads TGCGCCAGCAGCCCATACGAGGACAGGGCGGATGAGCAGTTCTTC. Protein product: CASSPYEDRADEQFF. The rearrangement links TRBV4-1 to TRBJ2-1; TRBD1 matches 8 bases. This CDR3 has 15 residues. Germline assignment: CDR1 MGHRA and CDR2 YSYEKL. J lost 8 bases, V lost 4 bases, and 10 bases had no gene match.

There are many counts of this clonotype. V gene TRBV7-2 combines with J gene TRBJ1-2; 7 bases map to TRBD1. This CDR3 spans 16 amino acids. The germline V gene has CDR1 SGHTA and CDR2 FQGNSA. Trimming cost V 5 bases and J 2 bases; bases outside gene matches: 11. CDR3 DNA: TGTGCCAGCAGCGAGCCGACAGGGAGGGGCAACTATGGCTACACCTTC. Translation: CASSEPTGRGNYGYTF.

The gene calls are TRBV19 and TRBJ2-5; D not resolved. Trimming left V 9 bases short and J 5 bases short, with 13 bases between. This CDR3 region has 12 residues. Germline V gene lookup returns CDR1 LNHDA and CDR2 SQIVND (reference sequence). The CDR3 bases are TGTGCCAGCGACACGGATCGGGAGACCCAGTACTTC. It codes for CASDTDRETQYF. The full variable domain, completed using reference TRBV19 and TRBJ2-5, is DGGITQSPKYLFRKEGQNVTLSCEQNLNHDAMYWYRQDPGQGLRLIYYSQIVNDFQKGDIAEGYSVSREKKESFPLTVTSAQKNPTAFYLCASDTDRETQYFGPGTRLLVL.

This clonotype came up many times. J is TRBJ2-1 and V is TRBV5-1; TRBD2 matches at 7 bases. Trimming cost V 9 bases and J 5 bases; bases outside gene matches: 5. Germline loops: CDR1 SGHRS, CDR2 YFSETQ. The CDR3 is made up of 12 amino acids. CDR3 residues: CATGGGHNEQFF. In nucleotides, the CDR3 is TGCGCCACTGGCGGGGGACACAATGAGCAGTTCTTC. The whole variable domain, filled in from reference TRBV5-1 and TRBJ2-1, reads KAGVTQTPRYLIKTRGQQVTLSCSPISGHRSVSWYQQTPGQGLQFLFEYFSETQRNKGNFPGRFSGRQFSNSRSEMNVSTLELGDSALYLCATGGGHNEQFFGPGTRLTVL.